This is a list of T cell receptor beta chains from one sample in a study of cytomegalovirus exposure and HLA in healthy donors. Libraries were prepared by immunoSEQ multiplex PCR; TCRdb keeps only in-frame clonotypes and omits some of them. The table has around 110,000 clones, 50% to 70% seen once. Source material: PBMCs. The receptor source for this set is a woman aged 40 to 49 in good health and CMV-seropositive. Both conserved end residues are part of each CDR3. A D gene is named only where the DNA matches it firmly. Size tells how often a clone was seen (once, few, many) or the class of an expanded clone, and some rows leave it out.

clone_size,j_call,v_call,d_call,cdr3_aa,cdr3_nt
once,TRBJ2-3,TRBV27,.,CASSLSLTSSTDTQYF,TGTGCCAGCAGTTTATCCCTGACTAGTAGCACAGATACGCAGTATTTT
.,TRBJ2-3,TRBV5-6,TRBD1,CASSRTGADTQYF,TGTGCCAGCAGCCGTACAGGGGCAGATACGCAGTATTTT
few,TRBJ2-1,TRBV29-1,TRBD2,CSGARGSGRSGEQFF,TGCAGCGGAGCTCGGGGTAGCGGGAGATCCGGTGAGCAGTTCTTC
.,TRBJ2-7,TRBV7-2,.,CASSSQTDSYEQYF,TGTGCCAGCAGCTCACAGACAGATTCCTACGAGCAGTACTTC
.,TRBJ1-2,TRBV5-6,.,CASSFGGGYTF,TGTGCCAGCAGCTTCGGGGGGGGCTACACCTTC
.,TRBJ1-3,TRBV7-8,.,CASSSTGLSGNTIYF,TGTGCCAGCAGCTCAACAGGGCTTTCTGGAAACACCATATATTTT
.,TRBJ2-7,TRBV2,TRBD2,CASTLAGGDYEQYF,TGTGCCAGCACCTTAGCGGGAGGGGACTACGAGCAGTACTTC
.,TRBJ2-7,TRBV9,.,CASSVLGGALGEQYF,TGTGCCAGCAGCGTACTTGGGGGGGCGTTAGGCGAGCAGTACTTC
.,TRBJ2-5,TRBV6-5,TRBD2,CASAGGTETQYF,TGTGCCAGCGCGGGGGGCACAGAGACCCAGTACTTC
.,TRBJ2-7,TRBV27,.,CASSSTNGYEQYF,TGTGCCAGCAGTTCTACTAACGGGTACGAGCAGTACTTC
.,TRBJ1-1,TRBV28,.,CASSFTDKNTEALF,TGTGCCAGCAGTTTTACGGACAAGAACACTGAAGCTCTCTTT
.,TRBJ1-2,TRBV28,.,CASSTVPGRVPYGYTF,TGTGCCAGCAGTACTGTCCCTGGGCGGGTGCCATATGGCTACACCTTC
.,TRBJ2-3,TRBV7-9,TRBD2,CASSLPLAGGSTDTQYF,TGTGCCAGCAGCTTGCCACTAGCGGGAGGGAGCACAGATACGCAGTATTTT
.,TRBJ2-1,TRBV4-2,TRBD2,CASSQWGTSSYNEQFF,TGTGCCAGCAGCCAATGGGGGACTAGCAGCTACAATGAGCAGTTCTTC
.,TRBJ2-3,TRBV5-1,.,CASSLEGVANTDTQYF,TGCGCCAGCAGCTTGGAAGGGGTCGCCAACACAGATACGCAGTATTTT
.,TRBJ2-2,TRBV5-4,.,CASSLGGGAFGELFF,TGTGCCAGCAGCTTGGGAGGCGGGGCGTTCGGGGAGCTGTTTTTT
.,TRBJ2-7,TRBV7-2,.,CASSRSGPASYEQYF,TGTGCCAGCAGCCGAAGTGGGCCGGCCTCCTACGAGCAGTACTTC
.,TRBJ2-7,TRBV7-2,TRBD2,CASSLFTSGNVGYEQYF,TGTGCCAGCAGCTTATTTACTAGCGGGAACGTGGGCTACGAGCAGTACTTC
.,TRBJ2-1,TRBV6-1,.,CASSDASEQFF,TGTGCCAGCAGTGATGCGTCTGAGCAGTTCTTC
few,TRBJ2-5,TRBV4-2,TRBD2,CASSQDSSTSAFQETQYF,TGTGCCAGCAGCCAAGATAGCTCGACTAGCGCGTTCCAAGAGACCCAGTACTTC
.,TRBJ1-2,TRBV7-3,.,CASSPSGLSPGYTF,TGTGCCAGCAGCCCATCGGGACTTAGCCCTGGCTACACCTTC
.,TRBJ1-4,TRBV30,.,CAWSAGGNEKLFF,TGTGCCTGGAGTGCGGGTGGTAATGAAAAACTGTTTTTT
.,TRBJ2-7,TRBV7-5,.,CVRSSRGRSYEQYF,TGTGTCAGAAGCTCCAGGGGGCGTTCCTACGAGCAGTACTTC
.,TRBJ1-2,TRBV4-3,.,CASSQEPGPPYGYTF,TGCGCCAGCAGCCAGGAACCGGGTCCCCCCTATGGCTACACCTTC
once,TRBJ1-6,TRBV5-1,.,CASSLGRANSPLHF,TGCGCCAGCAGCTTGGGCAGGGCTAATTCACCCCTCCACTTT
.,TRBJ1-5,TRBV2,.,CASSKERPINQPQHF,TGTGCCAGCAGCAAGGAGCGGCCGATCAATCAGCCCCAGCATTTT
once,TRBJ2-5,TRBV28,.,CASSLWPGGTDQETQYF,TGTGCCAGCAGTTTATGGCCGGGGGGGACAGACCAAGAGACCCAGTACTTC
.,TRBJ2-2,TRBV29-1,TRBD2,CSVGGGRRGNTGELFF,TGCAGCGTTGGGGGCGGGAGAAGGGGGAACACCGGGGAGCTGTTTTTT
once,TRBJ1-4,TRBV6-5,.,CASSYSRLNLQKLFF,TGTGCCAGCAGTTACTCCAGGCTTAACTTACAAAAACTGTTTTTT
.,TRBJ2-1,TRBV29-1,TRBD2,CSVSISGSGNEQFF,TGCAGCGTGTCCATTAGCGGGAGTGGTAATGAGCAGTTCTTC
.,TRBJ1-5,TRBV19,TRBD1,CASSDRDVQHF,TGTGCCAGTTCCGACAGGGACGTCCAGCATTTT